One sample yielded the 25 T cell receptor beta chains listed below, sequenced in a study of CDR3 diversity in severe acne. TCRdb analysed the PCR reads with MiXCR anew, one entry per CDR3 protein. Of tens of thousands of distinct CDR3 sequences listed, 45% to 60% are singletons. The sequenced material came from blood. The receptors here all came from a male donor in good health, without acne.

The chain combines TRBV7-2 with TRBJ2-7; 9 bases match TRBD2. CDR3 length: 17 residues. The V segment lost 2 bases and the J segment 1 base; nucleotides outside the gene matches: 9. Germline CDR1 SGHTA, CDR2 FQGNSA. CDR3 loop: CASSLMNSGSYSYEQYF. CDR3 DNA sequence: TGTGCCAGCAGCTTAATGAATAGCGGGAGTTATTCCTACGAGCAGTACTTC.

This clonotype has at least ten counts. This rearrangement joins TRBV30 to TRBJ2-1; the D is unclear. Germline-derived CDR1 and CDR2 are GTSNPN and SVGIG (reference sequence). The CDR3 loop spans 15 amino acids. Trimming pared 5 bases from V and 5 bases from J, leaving 19 bases between. The CDR3 coding sequence is TGTGCCTGGGAGAGGTCGTACATATTAGACAATGAGCAGTTCTTC. It encodes CAWERSYILDNEQFF.

The chain uses TRBV7-9 and TRBJ2-7; D is undetermined. Trimming removed 8 bases from V and 0 bases from J, with 8 bases in between. The CDR3 consists of 12 residues. The V gene's germline CDR1 is SEHNR and CDR2 FQNEAQ (reference sequence). The CDR3 is CASGVSSYEQYF. The CDR3 DNA sequence: TGTGCCAGCGGAGTGAGCTCCTACGAGCAGTACTTC.

CDR3 nucleotide sequence: TGCAGTGCTAGAGATGCGGGGGGGACCCAGTACTTC. Residues: CSARDAGGTQYF. The chain is built from TRBV20-1 and TRBJ2-5, with TRBD2 matching 8 bases. This CDR3 spans 12 amino acids. V gave up 0 bases and J gave up 7 bases; unmatched junction bases: 1. Germline CDR1 DFQATT, CDR2 SNEGSKA (reference sequence).

The rearrangement links TRBV15 to TRBJ1-1; D is ambiguous. Germline V gene lookup returns CDR1 LNHNV and CDR2 YYDKDF (reference sequence). The CDR3 is 15 residues long. Trimming took 0 bases from V and 0 from J, leaving 8 bases between them. The CDR3 DNA reads as TGTGCCACCAGCAGAGATGGTCTGATGAACACTGAAGCTTTCTTT. Its protein product is CATSRDGLMNTEAFF.

This clonotype has ten or more counts. The V and J genes are TRBV19 and TRBJ2-1; the match to TRBD2 covers 8 bases. Germline lookup yields CDR1 LNHDA and CDR2 SQIVND (reference sequence). Losses at the gene ends were 7 bases for V and 3 bases for J; bases not matched to a gene: 5. The length of the CDR3 is 14 residues. CDR3 sequence reads: CASKTSGVYNEQFF. The CDR3 bases are TGTGCCAGTAAAACTAGCGGTGTCTACAATGAGCAGTTCTTC.

This clonotype was seen repeatedly, ten times or more. CDR3 in amino acids: CATKWGGNTEAFF. The CDR3 DNA reads TGTGCCACCAAATGGGGAGGGAACACTGAAGCTTTCTTT. The V call is TRBV12-3 or TRBV12-4, the J call TRBJ1-1; D not resolved. This CDR3 is built from 13 residues. Trimming left V 10 bases short and J 1 base short, with 13 bases between.

This clonotype occurred many times. The chain has TRBV11-2 and TRBJ2-1; a possible D gene is TRBD2 (6 bases). The CDR3 consists of 13 residues. CDR1 SGHAT and CDR2 FQNNGV come from the germline V gene. The V gene lost 7 bases and the J gene lost 9 bases, with 16 bases spanning the gap. For the CDR3, the DNA is TGTGCCAGCAATCCCTTATCCGGGAGTGAGCAGTTCTTC. It encodes CASNPLSGSEQFF.

To note about this clonotype: The CDR3 end shows no conserved phenylalanine or tryptophan, and so a read error is likely. The chain has TRBV5-1 and TRBJ1-2; D gene unclear. Germline-derived CDR1 and CDR2 are SGHRS and YFSETQ. The CDR3 has 15 residues. V dropped 4 bases and J dropped 6 bases, with 19 bases sitting between them. The DNA for the CDR3 is TGCGCCAGCAGCGTAGATTCCGGCACTAGGGATGGCTACACCCTC. This translates into CASSVDSGTRDGYTL.

Only a few counts were recorded for this clonotype. V is TRBV5-6 and J is TRBJ2-3; the D gene is possibly TRBD2 (5 bases). The germline CDR1 and CDR2 sequences are SGHDT and YYEEEE. Trimming stripped 4 bases from V and 4 bases from J, with 13 bases between. This CDR3 has 14 residues. Here the CDR3 reads CASSPVATADTQYF. The CDR3 DNA reads as TGTGCCAGCAGCCCCGTAGCGACGGCAGATACGCAGTATTTT.

The chain has TRBV24-1 and TRBJ1-1, with 7 bases identical to TRBD1. Trimming removed 11 bases from V and 11 bases from J; junction bases left unmatched: 10. Germline CDR1 KGHDR, CDR2 SFDVKD. This CDR3 is 11 amino acids long. CDR3 sequence (DNA): TGTGCCAGCAGCAGGGGGGCGGACGCTTTCTTT. Translated, it gives CASSRGADAFF.

The rearrangement links TRBV20-1 to TRBJ2-2; no firm D call. The CDR3 sequence is 11 residues long. Germline V lookup: CDR1 DFQATT, CDR2 SNEGSKA (reference sequence). The V end was cut by 1 base, the J end by 8 bases, with 5 bases between. The CDR3 region is CSARVHGELFF. The CDR3 DNA is TGCAGTGCTAGAGTCCATGGGGAGCTGTTTTTT.

This clonotype was detected many times. V is TRBV11-3 and J is TRBJ2-3; TRBD1 matches at 9 bases. The germline gives CDR1 SGHNT, CDR2 YENEEA. This CDR3 is built from 14 residues. V was pared by 4 bases and J by 7 bases, with 6 bases of the junction left unmatched. CDR3 bases: TGTGCCAGCAGCTCCGGGACAGGGACACATACGCAGTATTTT. Translation: CASSSGTGTHTQYF.

Turning to this clonotype: A read error is likely, as this CDR3 ends without the conserved phenylalanine or tryptophan. V and J are TRBV11-2 and TRBJ2-7, with TRBD1 matching 7 bases. The CDR3 sequence is 12 residues long. Germline V lookup: CDR1 SGHAT, CDR2 FQNNGV. CDR3 sequence: CASSTGAYAQYP. The CDR3 region has the DNA TGTGCCAGCAGCACAGGGGCCTACGCGCAGTACCCC.

By share, this clonotype counts as medium-sized. The CDR3 is CATSESLAGGNEQFF. The DNA for the CDR3 is TGTGCCACCAGTGAGTCCCTAGCGGGAGGGAATGAGCAGTTCTTC. V gene TRBV24-1 combines with J gene TRBJ2-1, with 12 bases matching TRBD2. Germline V gene sequence: CDR1 KGHDR, CDR2 SFDVKD. V shed 4 bases, J shed 7 bases, and the junction held 4 bases outside the gene matches. The CDR3 covers 15 residues.

As regards this clonotype: A much larger clone differs from this one at a single base, so this may be a read error. The genes are TRBV12-3 or TRBV12-4 and TRBJ1-5; 11 nucleotides match TRBD1. The CDR3 consists of 15 residues. J was trimmed by 7 bases and V by 6 bases; bases with no gene match: 8. CDR3 loop: CASRIGQGAGQPQHF. The DNA for the CDR3 is TGTGCCAGCAGGATCGGACAGGGGGCCGGACAGCCCCAGCATTTT.

The V gene is TRBV5-1, the J gene TRBJ2-7; TRBD1 agrees at 7 bases. Germline V gene lookup returns CDR1 SGHRS and CDR2 YFSETQ. The CDR3 runs 13 residues. V lost 4 bases and J lost 3; bases outside the gene matches: 4. Written as DNA, the CDR3 is TGCGCCAGCAGCCCCCGGGACAGCTACGAGCAGTACTTC. This translates into CASSPRDSYEQYF.

This clonotype was seen repeatedly, ten times or more. The CDR3 bases are TGTGCCACTCATTCCGCGGGGAGCAATCAGCCCCAGCATTTT. This encodes CATHSAGSNQPQHF. V usage is TRBV24-1 and J usage is TRBJ1-5; D is undetermined. In germline, CDR1 is KGHDR, CDR2 SFDVKD. V dropped 10 bases and J dropped 1 base, with 13 bases sitting between them. The CDR3 spans 14 residues.

The chain carries TRBV24-1 and TRBJ2-3; 12 bases fit TRBD2. Germline V gene data show CDR1 as KGHDR and CDR2 as SFDVKD. V lost 11 bases and J lost 6; bases outside the gene matches: 8. CDR3 length equals 14 residues. The CDR3 spells CASSGLAGRDTQYF. The CDR3 nucleotides read TGTGCCAGCAGCGGACTAGCGGGGAGGGATACGCAGTATTTT.

The gene calls are TRBV5-5 and TRBJ2-5; TRBD1 aligns across 10 bases. The CDR3 totals 16 residues. V lost 5 bases, J lost 0 bases, and 7 bases stayed unmatched. The germline V gene encodes CDR1 SGHKS and CDR2 YYEKEE (reference sequence). The chain's CDR3 is CASSSPGQGYQETQYF. The CDR3 nucleotides read TGTGCCAGCAGTTCCCCGGGACAGGGGTACCAAGAGACCCAGTACTTC.

This clonotype turned up a few times. The V gene is TRBV12-3 or TRBV12-4, the J gene TRBJ1-5, with 7 bases fitting TRBD1. The J segment lost 1 base and the V segment lost 9 bases, leaving 9 bases of the junction unmatched. The CDR3 contains 15 residues. The CDR3 protein is CASKGQLNSNQPQHF. The CDR3 nucleotides read TGTGCCAGTAAGGGACAGTTAAACAGCAATCAGCCCCAGCATTTT.

CDR3 in DNA: TGTGCCAGCAGCCGGGGGGGCAGGGGGCGCGACGAGCAGTACTTC. It codes for CASSRGGRGRDEQYF. The gene calls are TRBV7-2 and TRBJ2-7; D possibly uses TRBD1 or TRBD2 (8 bases each). V was clipped by 5 bases and J by 5 bases, with 19 bases between them. The CDR3 is 15 amino acids. CDR1 and CDR2 from the germline V gene are SGHTA and FQGNSA.

This clonotype was observed a few times. This sequence joins TRBV2 and TRBJ1-3, with D unclear. Germline V gene data show CDR1 as SNHLY and CDR2 as FYNNEI. The CDR3 runs 13 residues. The germline V and J ends were trimmed by 7 bases and 2 bases, with 9 bases remaining between them. This CDR3 reads CASKGRPGNTIYF. The CDR3 bases are TGTGCCAGCAAAGGGCGCCCTGGAAACACCATATATTTT. Based on the CDR3 plus reference TRBV2 and TRBJ1-3, the full variable domain is EPEVTQTPSHQVTQMGQEVILRCVPISNHLYFYWYRQILGQKVEFLVSFYNNEISEKSEIFDDQFSVERPDGSNFTLKIRSTKLEDSAMYFCASKGRPGNTIYFGEGSWLTVV.

The rearrangement uses TRBV2 and TRBJ2-7; D possibly corresponds to TRBD2 (5 bases). This CDR3 contains 13 residues. CDR1 is SNHLY and CDR2 is FYNNEI in the germline V gene. V was clipped by 5 bases and J by 4 bases, with 12 bases between them. The CDR3 nucleotides read TGTGCCAGCAGTATCGGACTCCCATACGAGCAGTACTTC. This sequence encodes CASSIGLPYEQYF.

The rearrangement joins TRBV7-9 to TRBJ1-4; D remains ambiguous. The CDR3 runs 14 residues. Germline V gene data show CDR1 as SEHNR and CDR2 as FQNEAQ (reference sequence). Trimming left V 3 bases short and J 10 bases short, with 15 bases between. CDR3 region: CASSFDGFGGKLFF. The CDR3 DNA sequence: TGTGCCAGCAGCTTCGACGGGTTTGGTGGAAAACTGTTTTTT.